The subject of this entry is one T cell receptor (beta chain). This clone has just a few counts. The clone's antigen remains unknown. There are no base qualities to consult, and no much larger clone falls within one base. Looking up the germline V gene yields CDR1 MGHRA and CDR2 YSYEKL. Counted from cysteine to phenylalanine, this CDR3 has 17 amino acids. Only the CDR3 portion is preserved as DNA: 51 bases, with reading frame beginning at the first base. Ends trimmed: V by 0 bases, J by 7 bases; bases unmatched to a gene: 14. This record belongs to a study of shared clonotypes between healthy human individuals (dated by TCRdb to 2019 to 2021). Notes on the research overall: Three men and a couple of women, aged 18 to 49 years, made up the cohort. For each donor, CD4 naive and CD4 memory were each run on three plates, CD8 naive on two plates, and CD8 memory on one plate. The study deeply sequenced blood TCR repertoires of five healthy adults to estimate repertoire size and the extent of clonotype sharing between individuals. To increase sequencing depth and limit assay-specific biases, different laboratories used diverse techniques to prepare libraries and sequence TCR repertoires. Per donor, leukapheresis produced somewhere between about 0.94 and 9 billion PBMCs. What the research found in general, with its limitations: Clonotypes shared by all four sorted-subset donors showed higher generation probabilities than non-shared clonotypes. Sampling was limited to blood, and TCR repertoires in tissue likely differ from TCR repertoires in blood. Because the study included only a small number of donors, the genetic and exposure-history diversity represented was limited. Rarefaction of sorted-subset datasets indicated incomplete sequencing despite the large sequencing depth. Pairwise subsampling indicated that sequencing depth was expected to affect the degree of clonotype sharing among donors. Naive subsets generally had larger estimated clonotype richness than memory subsets did. When several donors were compared, the shared fraction of clonotypes was 5% to 6.5% for naive CD4, approximately 3.3% for naive CD8, more than 2% for memory CD4, and 0.4% for memory CD8.

The donors were healthy, HIV-negative adults who had no recently reported acute infections or vaccinations. Every donor was a Caucasian adult residing in Nashville, Tennessee, USA. CD4+ T cells were enriched by magnetic negative selection; naive cells were then positively selected on CD45RA, and the negative fraction formed the memory subset. Blood was obtained by leukapheresis, after which PBMCs were separated by Ficoll-Histopaque density gradient centrifugation and cryopreserved in liquid nitrogen vapor phase. Purity and quantity of every magnetically sorted T cell population were checked by analytical flow cytometry. From each sorted fraction, genomic DNA was isolated and quantified by UV absorbance on a Nanodrop 2000c. Using the deep immunoSEQ assay, multiplex PCR amplified TCR CDR3 regions from genomic DNA. Genomic DNA extracted from each cell subset was distributed evenly over all wells of several immunoSEQ 96-well plates, and each plate served as one replicate. For sorted subsets, approximately 190 ng genomic DNA, equal to 30,000 or so T cell genomes, was loaded into each replicate PCR. Purified libraries were measured with a Qubit 3.0 fluorometer, size-checked on a Bioanalyzer 2100, and measured again with the KAPA Library Quantification kit. Every immunoSEQ 96-well plate was sequenced on a separate single-read 150-cycle Illumina NextSeq 550 flow cell. Processing in the source paper ran as follows. The immunoSEQ output contained only junctional sequences without quality scores, so filtering could not match that applied to full-length reads. Sequences were annotated with PyIR, a Python wrapper for IgBLAST v1.9, and V/J genes and CDR3 were assigned using IMGT germline references. Reads with weak V/J assignments (E-value above 1e-6), missing CDR3, stop codons, out-of-frame junctions, or ambiguous translated residues were removed. V3J clonotypes were defined as sequences sharing the same inferred V gene, J gene, and CDR3 amino acid sequence. Percentage overlap between repertoires was computed as shared unique clonotypes divided by the size of the smaller repertoire. Three approaches were used to assess repertoire richness: RTK rarefaction, the Chao1 estimator, and Recon v2.1 estimates of unobserved clonotypes. Generation probabilities were computed with OLGA for all TCRbeta clonotypes obtained by the gDNA method from several donors. Held by TCRdb, this immuneACCESS table contains in-frame sequences only and omits some clones. Under half of the omission traces to an unresolved V gene where checked; the cause of the rest is unknown. The V and J calls and clone size are taken from that table; D and trimming were inferred from the DNA. This sample gives about 1.1 million clones in total; approximately 80% of them show up just once. The top ten constitute approximately 0.52% of the sample.

The clonotype was recovered from a man younger than 35 in good health. Some clones in this sample may be carry-over from other donors' samples. Sequenced sample: memory CD4+ T cells from PBMCs. The sample's cell subset or site label, in plain terms: CD45RA-negative fraction. The chain is assembled from TRBV4-1 and TRBJ1-1; TRBD1 aligns with 7 central bases. The CDR3 reads CASSQDRLRRQGSEAFF. The DNA reads TGCGCCAGCAGCCAAGACAGGCTGAGGCGACAGGGCAGTGAAGCTTTCTTT.